This T cell receptor (beta chain) was found in a study of vaccination and CD4 T cells after COVID-19. Treatment meaning: approximately nine-day PBMC culture with coronavirus spike peptide pools or control peptides (ViraFEST assay). Researchers used the Oncomine TCR Beta short-read assay to sequence DNA from cultured CD4+ T cells. A single record per CDR3 protein comes from TCRdb applying MiXCR to the PCR reads. The data contain about 20,000 distinct CDR3 sequences, around half of them seen just once; the ten biggest clones take up 6.5% to 8.5%. To note about this clonotype: Antigen: not known.

Trimming left V 6 bases short and J 5 bases short, with 16 bases between. CDR3 size: 14 residues. Germline CDR1 and CDR2: MNHEY and SMNVEV (reference sequence). Sequenced: CD4+ T cells from blood, cultured in vitro. The rearrangement uses TRBV27 and TRBJ2-5; D perhaps matches TRBD1 (6 bases). The sequence was collected from a human donor who had recovered from COVID-19. CDR3 residues: CASRRQALRETQYF. CDR3 nucleotides: TGTGCCAGCAGGAGACAGGCCTTGCGGGAGACCCAGTACTTC.